The 6 T cell receptor beta chains below come from one sample, sequenced in a study of T cell responses to AZD1222 COVID-19 vaccine. Clones were read by immunoSEQ multiplex PCR, and TCRdb kept only the in-frame ones, dropping some. The table has some 99,000 clones, roughly 88% seen once. Here the sequenced sample was peripheral blood, taken on day 0 of MenACWY control vaccination. These receptors were obtained from an adult in good health.

J is TRBJ1-6 and V is TRBV6-5, with 11 bases matching TRBD1. The J segment lost 5 bases and the V segment lost 7 bases, leaving 4 bases of the junction unmatched. The germline CDR1 and CDR2 sequences are MNHEY and SVGAGI. This CDR3 spans 15 amino acids. The CDR3 loop is CASIGQGANNSPLHF. The CDR3 DNA reads TGTGCCAGCATCGGACAGGGGGCCAATAATTCACCCCTCCACTTT.

The gene calls are TRBV7-6 and TRBJ1-2; 7 bases are a match to TRBD1. Germline trimming cut 4 bases from V and 4 bases from J; bases unmatched to any gene: 12. CDR3 length equals 16 residues. The germline V gene has CDR1 SGHVS and CDR2 FNYEAQ. CDR3 residues: CASSSSPTGDIYGYTF. The CDR3 region has the DNA TGTGCCAGCAGCTCGAGTCCTACAGGGGATATCTATGGCTACACCTTC. Looking up the rest from reference TRBV7-6 and TRBJ1-2 gives the full variable domain: GAGVSQSPRYKVTKRGQDVALRCDPISGHVSLYWYRQALGQGPEFLTYFNYEAQQDKSGLPNDRFSAERPEGSISTLTIQRTEQRDSAMYRCASSSSPTGDIYGYTFGSGTRLTVV.

This clone was observed once. The chain has TRBV28 and TRBJ2-7; D ambiguous. In germline, CDR1 is MDHEN, CDR2 SYDVKM. The germline V and J ends were trimmed by 8 bases and 4 bases, with 12 bases remaining between them. This CDR3 spans 12 amino acids. The CDR3 is CASRPDTYEQYF. CDR3 bases: TGTGCCAGCCGACCAGACACTTACGAGCAGTACTTC. Full variable domain (missing parts from reference TRBV28 and TRBJ2-7): DVKVTQSSRYLVKRTGEKVFLECVQDMDHENMFWYRQDPGLGLRLIYFSYDVKMKEKGDIPEGYSVSREKKERFSLILESASTNQTSMYLCASRPDTYEQYFGPGTRLTVT.

The CDR3 loop is CASSYPDPSTNEKLFF. As DNA, the CDR3 is TGTGCCAGCAGTTACCCTGATCCCTCCACTAATGAAAAACTGTTTTTT. The chain carries TRBV6-5 and TRBJ1-4, with D uncertain. Germline V lookup: CDR1 MNHEY, CDR2 SVGAGI. The CDR3 is made up of 16 amino acids. V was clipped by 2 bases and J by 2 bases, with 12 bases between them.

The gene calls are TRBV7-8 and TRBJ2-5; 7 bases align to TRBD1. V gave up 11 bases and J gave up 3 bases; unmatched junction bases: 15. The CDR3 is 15 amino acids. Germline CDR1 reads SGHVS; CDR2 reads FQNEAQ. The DNA of the CDR3 is TGTGCCCGGCAAACCGGGACAGTGGGAAAAGAGACCCAGTACTTC. It codes for CARQTGTVGKETQYF.

On this clone itself: Other DNA sequences in the sample encode the same CDR3. The chain carries TRBV5-1 and TRBJ1-2; D remains ambiguous. Germline assignment: CDR1 SGHRS and CDR2 YFSETQ. The CDR3 contains 13 residues. V was shortened by 0 bases and J by 5 bases, with 8 bases between the two germline ends. The CDR3 loop is CASSLETPYGYTF. DNA of the CDR3: TGCGCCAGCAGCTTGGAGACACCGTATGGCTACACCTTC.